This entry features one T cell receptor (beta chain) sequence. The specificity of this receptor is unknown. No base-level quality is on record; no much larger clone is a single base apart. Library creation used the immunoSEQ multiplex PCR assay. Held by TCRdb, this immuneACCESS table contains in-frame sequences only and omits some clones. Under half of the omission traces to an unresolved V gene where checked; the cause of the rest is unknown. This sample is represented by fewer than 200,000 clones; around 93% of them were singletons. In total, the top ten clones hold about 4% of the sample. The entry originates in a study of control samples from healthy donors and cancer patients (dated by TCRdb to 2020 to 2021). V and J are truncated by 1 base and 0 bases respectively, leaving an intervening sequence of 12 bases. CDR1 SGHTA and CDR2 FQGNSA are derived from the germline V gene. The CDR3 contains 16 residues, cysteine and phenylalanine counted. CDR3 DNA only is kept here, 48 bases in frame from base 1.

This TCR derives from a woman in her fifties or sixties in good health. Here the chain combines TRBV7-2 and TRBJ1-1; TRBD1 is possibly the D segment (5 matching bases). Sequences were obtained from blood. At the DNA level, the sequence is TGTGCCAGCAGCTTAGGTGGCAGGGCTATGAACACTGAAGCTTTCTTT. Its protein reads: CASSLGGRAMNTEAFF.